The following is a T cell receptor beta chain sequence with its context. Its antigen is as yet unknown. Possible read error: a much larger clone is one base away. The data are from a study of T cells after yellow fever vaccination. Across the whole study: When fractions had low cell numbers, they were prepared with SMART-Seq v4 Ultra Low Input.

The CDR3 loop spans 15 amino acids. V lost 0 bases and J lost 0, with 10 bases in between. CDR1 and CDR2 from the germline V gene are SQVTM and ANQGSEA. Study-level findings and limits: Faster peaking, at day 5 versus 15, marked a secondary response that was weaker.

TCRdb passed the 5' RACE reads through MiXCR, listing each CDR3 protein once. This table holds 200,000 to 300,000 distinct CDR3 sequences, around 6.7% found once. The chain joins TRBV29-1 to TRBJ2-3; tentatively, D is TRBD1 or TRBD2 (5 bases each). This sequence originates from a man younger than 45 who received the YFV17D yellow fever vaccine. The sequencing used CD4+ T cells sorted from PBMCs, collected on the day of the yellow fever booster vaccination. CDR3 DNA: TGCAGCGTTGAAGAACCCAGGGACAGCACAGATACGCAGTATTTT. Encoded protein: CSVEEPRDSTDTQYF.